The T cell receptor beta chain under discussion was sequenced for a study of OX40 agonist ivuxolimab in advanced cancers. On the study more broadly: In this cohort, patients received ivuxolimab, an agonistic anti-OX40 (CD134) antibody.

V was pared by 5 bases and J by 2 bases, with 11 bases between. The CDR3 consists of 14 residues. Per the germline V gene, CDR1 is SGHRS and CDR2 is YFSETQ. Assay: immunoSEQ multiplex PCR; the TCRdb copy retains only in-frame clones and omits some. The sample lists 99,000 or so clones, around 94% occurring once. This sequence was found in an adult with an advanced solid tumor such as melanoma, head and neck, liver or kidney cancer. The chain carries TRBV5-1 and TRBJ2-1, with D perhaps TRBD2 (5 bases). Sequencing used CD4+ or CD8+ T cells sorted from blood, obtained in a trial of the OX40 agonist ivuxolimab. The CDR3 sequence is CASSRESPYNEQFF. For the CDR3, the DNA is TGCGCCAGCAGTAGGGAGTCGCCCTACAATGAGCAGTTCTTC.